These T cell receptor beta chains were read from a single sample in a study of blood T cell repertoires in COVID-19. TCRdb's copy holds only in-frame clones and misses some; the assay was immunoSEQ multiplex PCR. The sample holds some 120,000 clones, about 86% seen once. Input material: peripheral blood. The receptor set was obtained from a woman between 45 and 60 years old who had recovered from COVID-19. CDR3s include the opening cysteine and the closing phenylalanine or tryptophan. A D gene is named only where the DNA matches it firmly. Clone size is given for some rows only: seen once, a few or many times, or a class if the clone is expanded.

d_gene,j_gene,abundance,v_gene,CDR3nt,CDR3aa
TRBD1,TRBJ1-6,NA,TRBV15,TGTGCCACCAGCGGGACAGGTGTTGATTCACCCCTCCACTTT,CATSGTGVDSPLHF
TRBD1,TRBJ1-1,NA,TRBV24-1,TGTGCCACCAAGGACAGGGGAAGGGACATGAACACTGAAGCTTTCTTT,CATKDRGRDMNTEAFF
NA,TRBJ1-2,NA,TRBV19,TGTGCCAGTAGTATAGTGGTAGGGGGGGCTCGGTATGGCTACACCTTC,CASSIVVGGARYGYTF
NA,TRBJ2-7,NA,TRBV5-6,TGTGCCAGCAGCTTGGTGCGACAGGCAGAGTACTTC,CASSLVRQAEYF
NA,TRBJ1-2,NA,TRBV15,TGTGCCACCAGCAGAGGGGCGGTGGCGCGGGGTAACTATGGCTACACCTTC,CATSRGAVARGNYGYTF
NA,TRBJ2-1,NA,TRBV7-9,TGTGCCAGCAGCTTAAGCGCCTTACGGAGGCACAATGAGCAGTTCTTC,CASSLSALRRHNEQFF
TRBD2,TRBJ2-1,NA,TRBV6-1,TGTGCCAGCAGTGAGGCTTACCTAGCGGGCCCCTACAATGAGCAGTTCTTC,CASSEAYLAGPYNEQFF
TRBD1,TRBJ1-5,NA,TRBV19,TGTGCCAGTAGTATACCAGGGGGGTCTGGGCCCCAGCATTTT,CASSIPGGSGPQHF
NA,TRBJ2-3,NA,TRBV2,TGTGCCAGCAGCGTCGGAGGCAGCCGCACAGATACGCAGTATTTT,CASSVGGSRTDTQYF
NA,TRBJ1-2,NA,TRBV28,TGTGCCAGCAGTTTATCAGGGTTTGGCTATGGCTACACCTTC,CASSLSGFGYGYTF
TRBD1,TRBJ1-2,NA,TRBV27,TGTGCCAGCAGTTTATCGAGGACAGGGGGCTATGGCTACACCTTC,CASSLSRTGGYGYTF
NA,TRBJ2-7,NA,TRBV6-5,TGTGCCAGCATAGGGGATATACAGTGGGCCTACGAGCAGTACTTC,CASIGDIQWAYEQYF
TRBD1,TRBJ2-2,NA,TRBV11-3,TGTGCCAGCAGCTTGGGACAGGGAAAAGGGCGCGGCGGGGAGCTGTTTTTT,CASSLGQGKGRGGELFF
TRBD1,TRBJ2-5,NA,TRBV5-4,TGTGCCACCCGCTCTCAGGCACAGGGGAAGGAGACCCAGTACTTC,CATRSQAQGKETQYF
TRBD1,TRBJ1-1,NA,TRBV12-3/TRBV12-4,TGTGCCAGCAGTCCCCAGACAGGGACTGAAGCTTTCTTT,CASSPQTGTEAFF
NA,TRBJ2-7,NA,TRBV6-6,TGTGCCAGCACCCCAAATCCAGGCTATAAATACTTC,CASTPNPGYKYF
NA,TRBJ1-4,NA,TRBV5-4,TGTGCCAGCAGCTACGCCGGGACAATAGGAAAACTGTTTTTT,CASSYAGTIGKLFF
TRBD2,TRBJ2-2,many,TRBV7-6,TGTGCCAGCAGCTTAGAACTAGCGGGAGGGGCGAACACCGGGGAGCTGTTTTTT,CASSLELAGGANTGELFF
NA,TRBJ1-1,NA,TRBV9,TGTGCCAGCAGCGCCTTAAGGGGTGGTGGTGGAAACACTGAAGCTTTCTTT,CASSALRGGGGNTEAFF
TRBD1,TRBJ1-1,NA,TRBV18,TGTGCCAGCTCATCCTCGACAGGGATCACTGAAGCTTTCTTT,CASSSSTGITEAFF
NA,TRBJ1-6,few,TRBV4-1,TGCGCCAGCAGCCAAGAAGTCGGGGATTATAATTCACCCCTCCACTTT,CASSQEVGDYNSPLHF
NA,TRBJ1-4,NA,TRBV7-2,TGTGCCAGCAGCGTAACAGGGTATGAAAAACTGTTTTTT,CASSVTGYEKLFF
TRBD1,TRBJ1-2,NA,TRBV12-3/TRBV12-4,TGTGCCAGCAGCCGGGACAGTGCTTATGGCTACACCTTC,CASSRDSAYGYTF
NA,TRBJ1-6,NA,TRBV24-1,TGTGCCACCAGTGAAAACAGGGATTCACCCCTCCACTTT,CATSENRDSPLHF
TRBD1,TRBJ1-1,NA,TRBV3-1/TRBV3-2,TGTGCCAGCAGCCTTCGGGACAGAGCCACTGAAGCTTTCTTT,CASSLRDRATEAFF
TRBD2,TRBJ2-1,NA,TRBV7-2,TGTGCCAGCAGCTTTGGTCTAGCGGGAGGGATAGAGGAGCAGTTCTTC,CASSFGLAGGIEEQFF
NA,TRBJ2-7,NA,TRBV30,TGTGCCTGGACTCGCTCCCCCAGGTACGAGCAGTACTTC,CAWTRSPRYEQYF
NA,TRBJ2-1,NA,TRBV7-2,TGTGCCAGCAGCTTAAGGGACATACTGAGAAATGAGCAGTTCTTC,CASSLRDILRNEQFF
NA,TRBJ2-1,NA,TRBV24-1,TGTGCCACCAGTGATTTCCGGTCTAGTTCCTACAATGAGCAGTTCTTC,CATSDFRSSSYNEQFF
NA,TRBJ2-7,NA,TRBV4-1,TGCGCCAGCAGCCAATCTACAGGGACCCCCTACGAGCAGTACTTC,CASSQSTGTPYEQYF
TRBD1,TRBJ2-1,NA,TRBV6-2/TRBV6-3,TGTGCCAGCAGTTCCCACCGGGACAGACCTTACAATGAGCAGTTCTTC,CASSSHRDRPYNEQFF
NA,TRBJ2-3,NA,TRBV12-3/TRBV12-4,TGTGCCAGCAGTTTCTACACAGATACGCAGTATTTT,CASSFYTDTQYF